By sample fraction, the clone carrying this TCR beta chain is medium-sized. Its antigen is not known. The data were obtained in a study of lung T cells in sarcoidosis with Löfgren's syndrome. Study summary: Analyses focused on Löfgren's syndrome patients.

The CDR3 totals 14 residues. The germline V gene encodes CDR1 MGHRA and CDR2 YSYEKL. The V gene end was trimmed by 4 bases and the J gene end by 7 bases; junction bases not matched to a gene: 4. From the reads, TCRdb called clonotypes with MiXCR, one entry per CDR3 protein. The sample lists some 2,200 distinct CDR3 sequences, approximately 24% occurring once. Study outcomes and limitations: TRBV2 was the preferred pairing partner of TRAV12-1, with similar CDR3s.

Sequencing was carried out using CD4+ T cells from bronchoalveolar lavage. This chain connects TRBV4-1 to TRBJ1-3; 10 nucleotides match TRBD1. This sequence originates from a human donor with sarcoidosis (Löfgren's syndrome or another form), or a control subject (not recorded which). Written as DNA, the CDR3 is TGCGCCAGCAGCCCCCCGGGACAGGGGAACACCATATATTTT. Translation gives CASSPPGQGNTIYF.